Shown below are 23 T cell receptor beta chains from a single sample sequenced in a study of blood T cell repertoires in COVID-19. Libraries were prepared by immunoSEQ multiplex PCR; TCRdb keeps only in-frame clonotypes and omits some of them. The sample consists of a few hundred thousand clones, 80% to 95% of them appearing once. Sequenced material: PBMCs or T cells enriched from blood (not recorded which). Receptors originate from a woman in her thirties who had recovered from COVID-19.

J is TRBJ2-7 and V is TRBV27, with 9 bases that match TRBD1. This CDR3 is 14 amino acids long. The germline gives CDR1 MNHEY, CDR2 SMNVEV (reference sequence). J was trimmed by 3 bases and V by 5 bases; bases with no gene match: 5. The CDR3 region is CASSPGTGLYEQYF. The DNA of the CDR3 is TGTGCCAGCAGTCCCGGGACAGGGCTCTACGAGCAGTACTTC.

The CDR3 protein is CASRRQGADTQYF. The CDR3 nucleotides read TGTGCCAGCAGGAGGCAGGGGGCAGATACGCAGTATTTT. The rearrangement uses TRBV27 and TRBJ2-3, with 7 bases identical to TRBD1. There are 13 residues in the CDR3. Germline CDR1 and CDR2: MNHEY and SMNVEV (reference sequence). The V and J ends lost 6 bases and 4 bases, in that order; junction bases with no gene match: 4.

This clone appeared once. CDR3 nucleotides: TGTGCCAGCTCACCACCAGCGGAAGCCAAAAACATTCAGTACTTC. Translation gives CASSPPAEAKNIQYF. The chain is built from TRBV18 and TRBJ2-4, with D tentatively TRBD2 (5 bases). The CDR3 has 15 amino acids. V lost 0 bases to trimming and J lost 0 bases, with 6 bases between them. Germline V lookup: CDR1 KGHSH, CDR2 LQKENI.

The chain uses TRBV7-8 and TRBJ2-1; D is uncertain. Germline CDR1 reads SGHVS; CDR2 reads FQNEAQ. This CDR3 region has 14 residues. The germline V and J ends were trimmed by 5 bases and 3 bases, with 11 bases remaining between them. The CDR3 nucleotides are TGTGCCAGCAGCCCCCTGGCGGACTACAATGAGCAGTTCTTC. Translated: CASSPLADYNEQFF.

The chain carries TRBV9 and TRBJ2-2; 7 bases agree with TRBD2. Germline V gives CDR1 SGDLS, CDR2 YYNGEE. Germline trimming cut 2 bases from V and 1 base from J; bases unmatched to any gene: 5. The CDR3 is made up of 16 amino acids. In DNA, the CDR3 is TGTGCCAGCAGCGTGCTCGGCGGGGGGAACACCGGGGAGCTGTTTTTT. It translates to CASSVLGGGNTGELFF.

This clone occurred once. The chain recombines TRBV6-5 with TRBJ2-5; 11 bases line up with TRBD1. This CDR3 comprises 14 residues. In germline, CDR1 is MNHEY, CDR2 SVGAGI. The J segment lost 5 bases and the V segment lost 5 bases, leaving 4 bases of the junction unmatched. CDR3 sequence reads: CASSPGTGGETQYF. CDR3 nucleotides: TGTGCCAGCAGTCCAGGGACAGGGGGGGAGACCCAGTACTTC.

CDR3: CASSATGGTDTQYF. CDR3 coding DNA: TGCGCCAGCAGCGCCACAGGGGGCACAGATACGCAGTATTTT. The chain employs TRBV5-1 and TRBJ2-3; 7 bases are shared with TRBD1. The CDR3 has 14 amino acids. Germline loops: CDR1 SGHRS, CDR2 YFSETQ. V lost 4 bases and J lost 1; bases outside the gene matches: 3.

This chain uses TRBV28 with TRBJ1-5, with D perhaps TRBD1 (6 bases). CDR1 and CDR2 from the germline V gene are MDHEN and SYDVKM. Trimming pared 6 bases from V and 0 bases from J, leaving 15 bases between. The CDR3 runs to 16 residues. The CDR3 region has the DNA TGTGCCAGCAGCCCCGGACAGATGAATAGCAATCAGCCCCAGCATTTT. This codes for CASSPGQMNSNQPQHF.

J is TRBJ1-5 and V is TRBV19; the D is unclear. Germline CDR1 and CDR2: LNHDA and SQIVND (reference sequence). V was shortened by 1 base and J by 6 bases, with 13 bases between the two germline ends. CDR3 length: 15 amino acids. Written as DNA, the CDR3 is TGTGCCAGTAGTATAGCGGGCCAGGCGGGTCAGCCCCAGCATTTT. Translating it yields CASSIAGQAGQPQHF.

The gene calls are TRBV9 and TRBJ2-7; D remains unclear. CDR3 length: 11 amino acids. Germline CDR1 SGDLS, CDR2 YYNGEE. V shed 4 bases and J shed 3 bases, with 5 bases lying between them. The CDR3 DNA is TGTGCCAGCAGCCCTAGCTACGAGCAGTACTTC. Its translation: CASSPSYEQYF.

This sequence joins TRBV19 and TRBJ2-1, with 7 bases aligning to TRBD2. The junction had 6 bases not matched to a gene; V was cut back by 3 bases and J by 10 bases. The CDR3 has 13 amino acids. The germline V gene has CDR1 LNHDA and CDR2 SQIVND (reference sequence). CDR3 protein: CASSMGGIGEQFF. DNA for the CDR3: TGTGCCAGTAGTATGGGGGGGATTGGAGAGCAGTTCTTC.

The chain joins TRBV11-1 to TRBJ2-4; 7 nucleotides line up with TRBD1. V was clipped by 4 bases and J by 4 bases; unmatched bases: 4. The CDR3 is 14 residues long. The germline gives CDR1 SGHAT, CDR2 FQDESV (reference sequence). CDR3 amino acids: CASSSQTGKNIQYF. CDR3 in DNA: TGTGCCAGCAGCTCCCAGACAGGGAAAAACATTCAGTACTTC.

This sequence joins TRBV7-2 and TRBJ2-5; D perhaps matches TRBD2 (7 bases). Trimming stripped 0 bases from V and 7 bases from J, with 12 bases between. Looked up from germline, CDR1 is SGHTA and CDR2 is FQGNSA. There are 14 residues in the CDR3. The CDR3 region is CASSLAGGPGTQYF. CDR3 nucleotides: TGTGCCAGCAGCTTAGCGGGGGGGCCTGGGACCCAGTACTTC. Full variable domain (remainder filled in from reference TRBV7-2 and TRBJ2-5): GAGVSQSPSNKVTEKGKDVELRCDPISGHTALYWYRQSLGQGLEFLIYFQGNSAPDKSGLPSDRFSAERTGGSVSTLTIQRTQQEDSAVYLCASSLAGGPGTQYFGPGTRLLVL.

Only one count was recorded for this clone. The rearrangement links TRBV28 to TRBJ1-5; TRBD1 might be the D (6 bases). In germline, CDR1 is MDHEN, CDR2 SYDVKM. Trimming cost V 8 bases and J 6 bases, with 17 bases left between them. There are 14 residues in the CDR3. Written as DNA, the CDR3 is TGTGCCAGCTCAATCACAGGGATTGGTCAGCCCCAGCATTTT. This codes for CASSITGIGQPQHF.

The chain combines TRBV6-2 or TRBV6-3 with TRBJ2-4; TRBD2 is a possible D gene (6 bases). Germline V lookup: CDR1 MNHEY, CDR2 SVGEGT. With 2 bases removed from V and 0 bases from J, the gap between germline ends came to 14 bases. The CDR3 loop spans 17 amino acids. The CDR3 DNA follows: TGTGCCAGCAGTTACGGGGGGACGGTACTAGCCAAAAACATTCAGTACTTC. Translating it yields CASSYGGTVLAKNIQYF.

The rearrangement joins TRBV12-3 or TRBV12-4 to TRBJ1-1; D uncertain. The CDR3 runs 13 residues. Trimming shortened V by 2 bases and J by 0 bases, and 4 bases separated the two germline ends. The CDR3 nucleotides read TGTGCCAGCAGTTTACAGATGAACACTGAAGCTTTCTTT. Protein: CASSLQMNTEAFF.

The V gene is TRBV29-1, the J gene TRBJ1-2; D not resolved. Deletions cut 5 bases from V and 3 bases from J, with 7 bases between. This CDR3 contains 11 residues. The V gene's germline CDR1 is SQVTM and CDR2 ANQGSEA. This CDR3 is CSVLDYYGYTF. The CDR3 nucleotides read TGCAGCGTTCTAGACTACTATGGCTACACCTTC.

The V and J genes are TRBV28 and TRBJ2-2; 12 bases agree with TRBD2. After removal of 1 base from V and 4 bases from J, the junction contained 7 bases not matched to a gene. Germline V lookup: CDR1 MDHEN, CDR2 SYDVKM. This CDR3 region has 18 residues. The CDR3, as DNA: TGTGCCAGCAGTTTATCCCCCGGGACTAGCGGGTCCACCGGGGAGCTGTTTTTT. Amino acid sequence: CASSLSPGTSGSTGELFF.

This chain uses TRBV2 with TRBJ2-1; TRBD2 might be the D (6 bases). Looked up from germline, CDR1 is SNHLY and CDR2 is FYNNEI. Trimming left V 6 bases short and J 7 bases short, with 34 bases between. This CDR3 region has 20 residues. The CDR3 DNA follows: TGTGCCAGCAGGCGCCCGGGGGTTTCTACCGGGACTCTTCACCGGAATGAGCAGTTCTTC. Residues: CASRRPGVSTGTLHRNEQFF.

This clone has only one observation. The chain carries TRBV7-9 and TRBJ2-7; TRBD2 matches 7 bases. CDR1 and CDR2 from the germline V gene are SEHNR and FQNEAQ (reference sequence). V was pared by 3 bases and J by 5 bases, with 4 bases of the junction left unmatched. CDR3 size: 13 residues. CDR3 bases: TGTGCCAGCAGCTTGGAGGGGAGGGACGAGCAGTACTTC. Residues: CASSLEGRDEQYF.

DNA for the CDR3: TGTGCCAGCACCCCATCCCCGGTGCTAGCGGACACAGATACGCAGTATTTT. Amino acids: CASTPSPVLADTDTQYF. This chain links TRBV27 with TRBJ2-3; 7 bases are shared with TRBD2. CDR3 length: 17 residues. Trimming removed 7 bases from V and 2 bases from J; junction bases left unmatched: 15. Germline V gene sequence: CDR1 MNHEY, CDR2 SMNVEV (reference sequence).

The chain combines TRBV6-5 with TRBJ1-5; the match to TRBD1 covers 8 bases. The J segment lost 4 bases and the V segment lost 6 bases, leaving 2 bases of the junction unmatched. Germline V CDR1 and CDR2: MNHEY, SVGAGI. This CDR3 spans 13 amino acids. CDR3 DNA: TGTGCCAGCAGCGACAGGGGTAATCAGCCCCAGCATTTT. Protein sequence: CASSDRGNQPQHF.

This sequence joins TRBV18 and TRBJ1-5, with 11 bases that match TRBD1. J gave up 1 base and V 4 bases, and 6 bases lay outside the gene matches. The CDR3 consists of 17 residues. The germline CDR1 and CDR2 sequences are KGHSH and LQKENI. Here the CDR3 reads CASSLGQGAWSNQPQHF. DNA of the CDR3: TGTGCCAGCTCACTCGGACAGGGGGCATGGAGCAATCAGCCCCAGCATTTT.